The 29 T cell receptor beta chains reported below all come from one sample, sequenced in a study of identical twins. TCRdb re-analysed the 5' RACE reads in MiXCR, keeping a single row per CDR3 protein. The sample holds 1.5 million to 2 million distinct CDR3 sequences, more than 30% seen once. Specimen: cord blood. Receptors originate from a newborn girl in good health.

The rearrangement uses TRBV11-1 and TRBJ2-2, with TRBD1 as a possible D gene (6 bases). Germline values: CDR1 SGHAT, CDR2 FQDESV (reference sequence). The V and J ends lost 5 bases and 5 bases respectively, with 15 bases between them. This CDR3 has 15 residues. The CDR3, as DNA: TGTGCCAGCAGCCCCCACCTTAGGGGGACCGGGGAGCTGTTTTTT. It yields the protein CASSPHLRGTGELFF.

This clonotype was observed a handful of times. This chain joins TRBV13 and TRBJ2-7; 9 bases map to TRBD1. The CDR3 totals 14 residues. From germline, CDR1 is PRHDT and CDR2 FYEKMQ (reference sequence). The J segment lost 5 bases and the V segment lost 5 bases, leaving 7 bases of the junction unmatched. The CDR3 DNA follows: TGTGCCAGCAGCGCCCGGGACAGGGCCCACGAGCAGTACTTC. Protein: CASSARDRAHEQYF.

The CDR3: CASSPDQGQPQHF. CDR3 in DNA: TGTGCCAGCTCACCAGACCAGGGACAGCCCCAGCATTTT. This chain links TRBV18 with TRBJ1-5; tentatively, D is TRBD1 (5 bases). In germline, CDR1 is KGHSH, CDR2 LQKENI. The CDR3 loop spans 13 amino acids. V dropped 2 bases and J dropped 7 bases, with 9 bases sitting between them.

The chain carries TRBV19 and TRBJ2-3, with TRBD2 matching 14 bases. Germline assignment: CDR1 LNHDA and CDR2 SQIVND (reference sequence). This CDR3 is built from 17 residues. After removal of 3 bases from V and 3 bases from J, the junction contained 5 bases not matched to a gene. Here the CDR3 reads CASSILRTSGRTDTQYF. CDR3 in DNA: TGTGCCAGTAGTATTCTTCGGACTAGCGGGAGGACAGATACGCAGTATTTT.

CDR3 DNA sequence: TGTGCCAGCAGCGTAGTGGGGACAAGAACCACCGGGGAGCTGTTTTTT. Its protein product is CASSVVGTRTTGELFF. The rearrangement uses TRBV9 and TRBJ2-2; perhaps TRBD1 as D (6 bases). Trimming pared 0 bases from V and 4 bases from J, leaving 13 bases between. The CDR3 spans 16 residues. CDR1 and CDR2 (germline): SGDLS, YYNGEE.

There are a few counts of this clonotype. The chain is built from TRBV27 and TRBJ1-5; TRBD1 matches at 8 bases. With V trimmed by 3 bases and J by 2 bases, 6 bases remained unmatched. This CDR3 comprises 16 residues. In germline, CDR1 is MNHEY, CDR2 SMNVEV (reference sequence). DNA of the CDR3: TGTGCCAGCAGTTTGACAGGGGCTGGGCGCAATCAGCCCCAGCATTTT. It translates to CASSLTGAGRNQPQHF.

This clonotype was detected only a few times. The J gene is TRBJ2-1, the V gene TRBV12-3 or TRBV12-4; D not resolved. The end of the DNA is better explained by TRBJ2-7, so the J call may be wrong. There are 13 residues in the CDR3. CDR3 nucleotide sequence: TGTGCCAGCAGAGGGTCGTCCTACAATGAGCAGTACTTC. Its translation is CASRGSSYNEQYF.

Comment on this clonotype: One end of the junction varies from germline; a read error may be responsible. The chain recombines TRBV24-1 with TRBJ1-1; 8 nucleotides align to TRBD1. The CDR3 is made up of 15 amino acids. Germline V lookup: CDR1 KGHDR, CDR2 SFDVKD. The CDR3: CATSEDTGGDTKAFF. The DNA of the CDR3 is TGTGCCACCAGTGAAGACACAGGGGGGGACACTAAAGCTTTCTTT.

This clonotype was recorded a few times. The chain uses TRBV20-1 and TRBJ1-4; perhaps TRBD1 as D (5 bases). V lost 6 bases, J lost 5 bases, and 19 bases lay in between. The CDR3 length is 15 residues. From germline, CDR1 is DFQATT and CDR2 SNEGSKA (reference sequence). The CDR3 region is CSAPKRRGGNEKLFF. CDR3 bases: TGCAGTGCCCCTAAGAGGAGGGGAGGAAATGAAAAACTGTTTTTT.

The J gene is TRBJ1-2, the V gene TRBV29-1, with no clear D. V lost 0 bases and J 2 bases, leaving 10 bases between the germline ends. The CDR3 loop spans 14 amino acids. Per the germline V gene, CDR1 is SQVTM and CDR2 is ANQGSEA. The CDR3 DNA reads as TGCAGCGTTGAAGATCCCCGAGGGAACTATGGCTACACCTTC. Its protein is CSVEDPRGNYGYTF. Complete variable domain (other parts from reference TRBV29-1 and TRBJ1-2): SAVISQKPSRDICQRGTSLTIQCQVDSQVTMMFWYRQQPGQSLTLIATANQGSEATYESGFVIDKFPISRPNLTFSTLTVSNMSPEDSSIYLCSVEDPRGNYGYTFGSGTRLTVV.

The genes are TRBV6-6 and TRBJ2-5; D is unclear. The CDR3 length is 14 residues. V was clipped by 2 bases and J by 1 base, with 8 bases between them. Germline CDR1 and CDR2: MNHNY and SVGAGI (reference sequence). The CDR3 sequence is CASSYALIQETQYF. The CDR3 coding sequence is TGTGCCAGCAGTTACGCACTGATCCAAGAGACCCAGTACTTC.

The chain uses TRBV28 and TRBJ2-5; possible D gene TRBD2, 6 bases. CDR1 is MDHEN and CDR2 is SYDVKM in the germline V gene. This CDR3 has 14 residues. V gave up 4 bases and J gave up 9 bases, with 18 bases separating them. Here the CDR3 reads CASSWPRASGAQYF. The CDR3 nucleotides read TGTGCCAGCAGTTGGCCCCGGGCCTCGGGGGCCCAGTACTTC. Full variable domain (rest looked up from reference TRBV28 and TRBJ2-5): DVKVTQSSRYLVKRTGEKVFLECVQDMDHENMFWYRQDPGLGLRLIYFSYDVKMKEKGDIPEGYSVSREKKERFSLILESASTNQTSMYLCASSWPRASGAQYFGPGTRLLVL.

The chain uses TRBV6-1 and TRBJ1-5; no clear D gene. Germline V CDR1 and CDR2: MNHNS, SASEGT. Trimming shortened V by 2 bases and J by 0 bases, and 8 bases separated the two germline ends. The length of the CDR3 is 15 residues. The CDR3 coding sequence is TGTGCCAGCAGTGAATTGACACTTAGCAATCAGCCCCAGCATTTT. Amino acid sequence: CASSELTLSNQPQHF.

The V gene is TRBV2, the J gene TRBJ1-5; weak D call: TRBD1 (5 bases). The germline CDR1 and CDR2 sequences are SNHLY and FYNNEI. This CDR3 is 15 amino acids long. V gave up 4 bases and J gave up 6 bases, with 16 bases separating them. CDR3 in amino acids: CASSGFDGGSQPQHF. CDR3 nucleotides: TGTGCCAGCAGTGGGTTCGACGGGGGAAGTCAGCCCCAGCATTTT. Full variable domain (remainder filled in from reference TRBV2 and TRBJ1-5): EPEVTQTPSHQVTQMGQEVILRCVPISNHLYFYWYRQILGQKVEFLVSFYNNEISEKSEIFDDQFSVERPDGSNFTLKIRSTKLEDSAMYFCASSGFDGGSQPQHFGDGTRLSIL.

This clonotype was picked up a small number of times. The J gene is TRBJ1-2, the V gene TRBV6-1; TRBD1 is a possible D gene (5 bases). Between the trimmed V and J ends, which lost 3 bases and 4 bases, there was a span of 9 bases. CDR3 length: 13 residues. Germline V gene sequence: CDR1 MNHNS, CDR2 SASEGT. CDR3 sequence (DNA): TGTGCCAGCAGTGAGGGGGATTTCTATGGCTACACCTTC. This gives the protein CASSEGDFYGYTF.

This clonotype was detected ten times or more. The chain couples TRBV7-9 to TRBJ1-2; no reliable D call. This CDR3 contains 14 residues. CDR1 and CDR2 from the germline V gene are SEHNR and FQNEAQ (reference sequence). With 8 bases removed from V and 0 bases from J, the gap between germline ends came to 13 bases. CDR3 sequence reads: CASHSGGTNYGYTF. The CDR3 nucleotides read TGTGCCAGCCATTCGGGAGGGACTAACTATGGCTACACCTTC. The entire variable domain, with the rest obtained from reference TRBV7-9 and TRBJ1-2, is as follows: DTGVSQNPRHKITKRGQNVTFRCDPISEHNRLYWYRQTLGQGPEFLTYFQNEAQLEKSRLLSDRFSAERPKGSFSTLEIQRTEQGDSAMYLCASHSGGTNYGYTFGSGTRLTVV.

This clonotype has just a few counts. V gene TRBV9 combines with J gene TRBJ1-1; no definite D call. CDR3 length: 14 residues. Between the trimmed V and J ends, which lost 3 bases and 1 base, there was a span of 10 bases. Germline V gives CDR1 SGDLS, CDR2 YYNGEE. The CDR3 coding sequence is TGTGCCAGCAGCGCCACAAGTGAGAACACTGAAGCTTTCTTT. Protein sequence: CASSATSENTEAFF.

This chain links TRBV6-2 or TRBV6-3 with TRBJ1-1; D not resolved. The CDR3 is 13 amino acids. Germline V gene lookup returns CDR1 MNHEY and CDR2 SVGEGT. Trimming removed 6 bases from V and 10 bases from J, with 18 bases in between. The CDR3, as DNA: TGTGCCAGCAGGGCCGGACCCTTCGAGGGAGCTTTCTTT. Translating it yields CASRAGPFEGAFF.

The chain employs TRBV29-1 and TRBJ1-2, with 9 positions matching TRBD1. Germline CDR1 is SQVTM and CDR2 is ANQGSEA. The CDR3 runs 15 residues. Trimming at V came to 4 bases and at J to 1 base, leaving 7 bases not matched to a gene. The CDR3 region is CSVGGQGLGNYGYTF. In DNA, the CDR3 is TGCAGCGTTGGGGGACAGGGTCTCGGTAACTATGGCTACACCTTC. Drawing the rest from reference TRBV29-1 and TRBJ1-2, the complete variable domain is SAVISQKPSRDICQRGTSLTIQCQVDSQVTMMFWYRQQPGQSLTLIATANQGSEATYESGFVIDKFPISRPNLTFSTLTVSNMSPEDSSIYLCSVGGQGLGNYGYTFGSGTRLTVV.

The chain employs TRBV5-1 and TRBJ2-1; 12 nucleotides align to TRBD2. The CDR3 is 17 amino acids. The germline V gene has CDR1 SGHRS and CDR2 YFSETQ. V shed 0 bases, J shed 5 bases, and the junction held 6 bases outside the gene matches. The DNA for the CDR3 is TGCGCCAGCAGCTTGGCGGCTAGCGGGAGGGCCCACAATGAGCAGTTCTTC. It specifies CASSLAASGRAHNEQFF. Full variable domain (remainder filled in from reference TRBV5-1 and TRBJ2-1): KAGVTQTPRYLIKTRGQQVTLSCSPISGHRSVSWYQQTPGQGLQFLFEYFSETQRNKGNFPGRFSGRQFSNSRSEMNVSTLELGDSALYLCASSLAASGRAHNEQFFGPGTRLTVL.

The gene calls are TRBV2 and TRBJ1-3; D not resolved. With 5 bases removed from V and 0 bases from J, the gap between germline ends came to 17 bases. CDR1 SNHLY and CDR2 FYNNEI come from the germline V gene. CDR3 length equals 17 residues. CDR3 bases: TGTGCCAGCAGTTTACCCCCAGGAGCTTACTCTGGAAACACCATATATTTT. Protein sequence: CASSLPPGAYSGNTIYF.

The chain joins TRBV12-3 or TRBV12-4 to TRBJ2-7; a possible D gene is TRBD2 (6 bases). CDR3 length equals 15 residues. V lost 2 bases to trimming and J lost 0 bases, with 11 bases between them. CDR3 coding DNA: TGTGCCAGCAGTTTACAGGAGGGGTACTCCTACGAGCAGTACTTC. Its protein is CASSLQEGYSYEQYF.

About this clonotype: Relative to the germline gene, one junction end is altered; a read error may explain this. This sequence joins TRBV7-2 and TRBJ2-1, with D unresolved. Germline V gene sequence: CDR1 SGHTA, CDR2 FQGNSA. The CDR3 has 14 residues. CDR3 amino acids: CASSFRSSYSEQFF. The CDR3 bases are TGTGCCAGCAGCTTTAGGAGCTCCTACAGTGAGCAGTTCTTC.

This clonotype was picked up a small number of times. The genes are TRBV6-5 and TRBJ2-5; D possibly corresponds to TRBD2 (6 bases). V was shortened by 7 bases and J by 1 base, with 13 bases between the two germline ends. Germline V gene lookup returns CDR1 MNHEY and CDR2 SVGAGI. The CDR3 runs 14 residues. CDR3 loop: CASTEGGPQETQYF. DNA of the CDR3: TGTGCCAGCACCGAAGGAGGGCCCCAAGAGACCCAGTACTTC.

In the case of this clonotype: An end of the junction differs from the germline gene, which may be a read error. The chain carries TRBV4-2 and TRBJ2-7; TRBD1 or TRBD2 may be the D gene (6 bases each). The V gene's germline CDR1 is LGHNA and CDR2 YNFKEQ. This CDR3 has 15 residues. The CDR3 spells CAGSQVNGGTYEQYF. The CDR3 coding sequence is TGTGCCGGCAGTCAAGTTAACGGGGGCACCTACGAGCAGTACTTC.

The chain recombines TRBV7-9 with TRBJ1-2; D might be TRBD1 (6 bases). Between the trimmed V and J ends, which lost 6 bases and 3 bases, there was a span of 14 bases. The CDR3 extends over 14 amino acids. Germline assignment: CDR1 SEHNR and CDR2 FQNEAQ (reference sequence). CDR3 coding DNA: TGTGCCAGCAGGCGGGCCCCAGGGGACTATGGCTACACCTTC. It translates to CASRRAPGDYGYTF.

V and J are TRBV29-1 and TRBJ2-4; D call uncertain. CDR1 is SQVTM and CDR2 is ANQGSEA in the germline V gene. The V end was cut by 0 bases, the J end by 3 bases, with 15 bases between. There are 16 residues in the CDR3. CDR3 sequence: CSVEDRVFWGKNIQYF. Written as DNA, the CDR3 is TGCAGCGTTGAAGATCGCGTTTTTTGGGGCAAAAACATTCAGTACTTC.

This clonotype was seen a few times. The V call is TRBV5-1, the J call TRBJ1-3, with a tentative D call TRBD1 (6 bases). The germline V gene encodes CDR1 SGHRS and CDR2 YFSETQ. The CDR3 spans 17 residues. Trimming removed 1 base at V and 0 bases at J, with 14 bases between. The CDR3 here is CASSLNGRGISGNTIYF. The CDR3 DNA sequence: TGCGCCAGCAGCTTGAATGGCAGGGGAATCTCTGGAAACACCATATATTTT.

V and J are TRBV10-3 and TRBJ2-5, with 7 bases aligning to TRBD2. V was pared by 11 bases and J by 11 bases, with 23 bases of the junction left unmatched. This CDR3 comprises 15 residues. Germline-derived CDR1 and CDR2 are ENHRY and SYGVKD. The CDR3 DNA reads TGTGCCGTAAGGGAGGGACTCACAAATACCAATGAGCAGTACTTC. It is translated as CAVREGLTNTNEQYF.